The 18 T cell receptor beta chains below were found in one sample sequenced in a study of regulatory T cells in long-lasting Graves disease. Time point defined: newly diagnosed GD, antithyroid drugs for less than 3 months. Construction of the TCR library relied on RNA isolated from PBMCs. Arm-PCR with iRepertoire HTBI primers amplified the CDR3 regions for these TCR beta libraries. TCRdb redid the calling of the multiplex PCR reads with MiXCR, one entry per CDR3 protein. The profile shows about 440,000 distinct CDR3 sequences, about 16% of them singletons. The sample was also linked to a second study, of T cells in Graves' hyperthyroidism and ophthalmopathy.

The specimen was peripheral blood mononuclear cells (PBMCs), collected at new diagnosis, from a patient treated with antithyroid drugs. The receptors stem from a woman in her late teens or twenties with Graves disease.

There are a few counts of this clonotype. The rearrangement links TRBV6-2 or TRBV6-3 to TRBJ2-7, with 10 bases matching TRBD1. The CDR3 is 14 residues long. Per germline, CDR1 MNHEY and CDR2 SVGEGT. The junction had 3 bases not matched to a gene; V was cut back by 6 bases and J by 1 base. CDR3: CASRRGQGSYEQYF. DNA of the CDR3: TGTGCCAGCAGACGGGGACAGGGGTCCTACGAGCAGTACTTC.

This clonotype was found many times. The chain joins TRBV28 to TRBJ2-3; 9 bases are a match to TRBD1. Germline values: CDR1 MDHEN, CDR2 SYDVKM. Trimming took 7 bases from V and 4 from J; bases not matched to a gene: 9. The CDR3 totals 15 residues. The DNA for the CDR3 is TGTGCCAGCAACCCGGGACAGGGACTCGCAGATACGCAGTATTTT. Protein product: CASNPGQGLADTQYF.

This chain joins TRBV27 and TRBJ1-4, with D possibly matching TRBD1 (5 bases). Germline V CDR1 and CDR2: MNHEY, SMNVEV (reference sequence). Trimming took off 2 bases at V and 7 bases at J, with 11 bases between the two ends. There are 14 residues in the CDR3. The CDR3 region has the DNA TGTGCCAGCAGTTTAAACAGGCAAGCTGAAAAACTGTTTTTT. Its translation is CASSLNRQAEKLFF.

This clonotype has just a few counts. The J gene is TRBJ2-3, the V gene TRBV11-2; 12 positions agree with TRBD2. V lost 5 bases to trimming and J lost 2 bases; unmatched junction nucleotides: 8. Germline V gene sequence: CDR1 SGHAT, CDR2 FQNNGV. The CDR3 extends over 17 amino acids. The CDR3 sequence: CASSAPLAGGHTDTQYF. The DNA for the CDR3 is TGTGCCAGCAGCGCACCACTAGCGGGAGGCCACACAGATACGCAGTATTTT. The entire variable domain, with the rest obtained from reference TRBV11-2 and TRBJ2-3, is as follows: EAGVAQSPRYKIIEKRQSVAFWCNPISGHATLYWYQQILGQGPKLLIQFQNNGVVDDSQLPKDRFSAERLKGVDSTLKIQPAKLEDSAVYLCASSAPLAGGHTDTQYFGPGTRLTVL.

The genes are TRBV12-3 or TRBV12-4 and TRBJ2-4, with D possibly being TRBD1 (5 bases). Trimming cost V 4 bases and J 3 bases, with 7 bases left between them. The CDR3 is 13 amino acids. DNA of the CDR3: TGTGCCAGCAGTTCCGGACACAAAAACATTCAGTACTTC. It yields the protein CASSSGHKNIQYF.

This clonotype was recorded a few times. V and J are TRBV30 and TRBJ1-3; D not resolved. Germline V gene data show CDR1 as GTSNPN and CDR2 as SVGIG (reference sequence). CDR3 length: 14 amino acids. Deletions cut 3 bases from V and 0 bases from J, with 9 bases between. CDR3 in DNA: TGTGCCTGGAGGACGTTCAACTCTGGAAACACCATATATTTT. It translates to CAWRTFNSGNTIYF.

This clonotype was counted at least ten times. This chain links TRBV11-2 with TRBJ1-1; D remains ambiguous. Germline CDR1 and CDR2: SGHAT and FQNNGV. V lost 5 bases and J lost 0, with 13 bases in between. This CDR3 contains 15 residues. The CDR3 region is CASSTGYSLNTEAFF. The CDR3 DNA sequence: TGTGCCAGCAGCACCGGATACAGCCTGAACACTGAAGCTTTCTTT.

The sample holds many counts of this clonotype. The chain joins TRBV7-9 to TRBJ2-5; TRBD2 agrees at 7 bases. CDR1 and CDR2 from the germline V gene are SEHNR and FQNEAQ (reference sequence). The CDR3 spans 16 residues. With V trimmed by 2 bases and J by 5 bases, 11 bases remained unmatched. CDR3 DNA: TGTGCCAGCAGCTTAACCCTCGCGGGAGATAGGGAGACCCAGTACTTC. Translating gives CASSLTLAGDRETQYF.

Comment on this clonotype: Since a far larger clone is one base different, this is likely a read error. The chain combines TRBV29-1 with TRBJ2-7; no firm D call. Trimming removed 3 bases from V and 7 bases from J, with 13 bases in between. Germline V CDR1 and CDR2: SQVTM, ANQGSEA. This CDR3 spans 12 amino acids. The CDR3 DNA reads as TGCAGCGTTGAGGGTCTAGACAATGAGCAGTACTTC. It encodes CSVEGLDNEQYF.

The gene calls are TRBV28 and TRBJ2-4; possible D gene TRBD1, 6 bases. The CDR3 runs to 19 residues. V was cut by 5 bases and J by 0 bases, with 23 bases left in between. Germline CDR1 reads MDHEN; CDR2 reads SYDVKM. CDR3: CASSNLDRKNHLAKNIQYF. The DNA of the CDR3 is TGTGCCAGCAGTAACCTGGACAGAAAGAACCACTTAGCCAAAAACATTCAGTACTTC.

There are a few counts of this clonotype. This chain joins TRBV5-1 and TRBJ2-5; possibly TRBD2 for D (6 bases). The V gene's germline CDR1 is SGHRS and CDR2 YFSETQ. CDR3 length equals 14 residues. V was shortened by 0 bases and J by 5 bases, with 11 bases between the two germline ends. The CDR3 loop reads CASSLVGGAETQYF. In DNA, the CDR3 is TGCGCCAGCAGCTTGGTGGGAGGTGCGGAGACCCAGTACTTC.

This clonotype was seen a handful of times. This chain joins TRBV20-1 and TRBJ1-5, with 7 nucleotides matching TRBD1. Germline CDR1 DFQATT, CDR2 SNEGSKA (reference sequence). The CDR3 has 15 residues. With V trimmed by 0 bases and J by 2 bases, 4 bases remained unmatched. DNA for the CDR3: TGCAGTGCTAGAGAGACAGGGCTAGGCAATCAGCCCCAGCATTTT. Encoded protein: CSARETGLGNQPQHF.

This clonotype has a handful of counts. The chain links TRBV29-1 to TRBJ1-3; 8 nucleotides align to TRBD1. J was trimmed by 1 base and V by 4 bases; bases with no gene match: 3. The length of the CDR3 is 14 residues. Germline loops: CDR1 SQVTM, CDR2 ANQGSEA. CDR3 DNA: TGCAGCGTTGTGGACAGGGTGTCTGGAAACACCATATATTTT. The encoded protein is CSVVDRVSGNTIYF.

This clonotype was counted only a few times. The chain links TRBV6-2 or TRBV6-3 to TRBJ1-5, with a possible D match to TRBD1 (5 bases). Germline lookup yields CDR1 MNHEY and CDR2 SVGEGT. This CDR3 is built from 11 residues. V dropped 8 bases and J dropped 6 bases, with 8 bases sitting between them. The CDR3 DNA reads TGTGCCAGCCCAGGGTCTCAGCCCCAGCATTTT. This translates into CASPGSQPQHF.

The rearrangement joins TRBV7-3 to TRBJ2-7, with D tentatively TRBD2 (6 bases). The CDR3 contains 15 residues. Germline loops: CDR1 SGHTA, CDR2 FQGTGA. V lost 5 bases, J lost 2 bases, and 16 bases lay in between. The CDR3 DNA is TGTGCCAGCAGCAACTGCGCTAGCGTTCCCTACGAGCAGTACTTC. Translating gives CASSNCASVPYEQYF.

A note on this clonotype: A far larger clone differs by one base, so this is likely a read error. This chain connects TRBV20-1 to TRBJ2-4; D is possibly TRBD2 (6 bases). The CDR3 loop spans 14 amino acids. Germline-derived CDR1 and CDR2 are DFQATT and SNEGSKA (reference sequence). CDR3 protein: CSTRASAGYWAQYF. The DNA of the CDR3 is TGCAGTACTAGGGCTAGCGCAGGCTATTGGGCGCAGTACTTC.

This chain connects TRBV7-9 to TRBJ2-7; TRBD2 might be the D (6 bases). The CDR3 has 15 amino acids. Between the trimmed V and J ends, which lost 5 bases and 7 bases, there was a span of 21 bases. Germline lookup yields CDR1 SEHNR and CDR2 FQNEAQ (reference sequence). CDR3 in DNA: TGTGCCAGCAGCCGAATCCCGAGACGGAGGGATGAGCAGTACTTC. It encodes CASSRIPRRRDEQYF.

This clonotype came up many times. The chain uses TRBV12-3 or TRBV12-4 and TRBJ2-2, with 8 bases matching TRBD2. This CDR3 spans 17 amino acids. Trimming cost V 6 bases and J 3 bases; bases outside gene matches: 12. For the CDR3, the DNA is TGTGCCAGCAGCCGGGGGGGGCTAGCGGCTTACACCGGGGAGCTGTTTTTT. Protein sequence: CASSRGGLAAYTGELFF.